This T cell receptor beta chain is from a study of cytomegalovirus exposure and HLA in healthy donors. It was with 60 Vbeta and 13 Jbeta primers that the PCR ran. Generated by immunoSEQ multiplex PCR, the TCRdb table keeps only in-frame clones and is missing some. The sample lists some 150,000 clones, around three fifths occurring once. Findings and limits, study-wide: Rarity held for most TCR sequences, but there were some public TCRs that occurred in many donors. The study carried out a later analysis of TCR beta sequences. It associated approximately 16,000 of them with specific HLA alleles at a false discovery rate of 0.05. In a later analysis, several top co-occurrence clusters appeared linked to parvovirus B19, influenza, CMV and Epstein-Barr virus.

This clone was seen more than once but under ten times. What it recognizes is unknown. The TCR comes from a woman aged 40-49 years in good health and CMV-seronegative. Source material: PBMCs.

The DNA for the CDR3 is TGTGCCAGCACCCAGCGTAGGGGCATGAACACTGAAGCTTTCTTT. Translated: CASTQRRGMNTEAFF. This sequence joins TRBV11-1 and TRBJ1-1, with D possibly TRBD1 on 5 matching bases. Germline V gene data show CDR1 as SGHAT and CDR2 as FQDESV (reference sequence). Trimming pared 7 bases from V and 0 bases from J, leaving 15 bases between. The CDR3 sequence is 15 residues long.